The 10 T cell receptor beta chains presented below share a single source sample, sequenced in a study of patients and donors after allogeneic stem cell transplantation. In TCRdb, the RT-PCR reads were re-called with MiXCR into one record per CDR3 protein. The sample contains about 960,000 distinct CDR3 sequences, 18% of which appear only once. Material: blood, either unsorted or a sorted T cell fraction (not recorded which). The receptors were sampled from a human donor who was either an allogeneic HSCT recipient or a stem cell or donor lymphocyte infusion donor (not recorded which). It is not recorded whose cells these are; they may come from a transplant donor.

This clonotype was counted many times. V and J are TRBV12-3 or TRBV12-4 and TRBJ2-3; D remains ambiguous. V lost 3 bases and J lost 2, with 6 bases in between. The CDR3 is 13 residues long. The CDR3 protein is CASSFQITDTQYF. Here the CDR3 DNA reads TGTGCCAGCAGTTTTCAGATCACAGATACGCAGTATTTT.

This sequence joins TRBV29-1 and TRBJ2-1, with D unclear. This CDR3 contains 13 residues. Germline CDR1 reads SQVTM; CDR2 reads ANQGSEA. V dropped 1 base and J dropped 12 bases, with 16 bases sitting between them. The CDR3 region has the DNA TGCAGCGTTGAAGTAATTTCGAGCCAATCGCAGTTCTTC. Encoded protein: CSVEVISSQSQFF.

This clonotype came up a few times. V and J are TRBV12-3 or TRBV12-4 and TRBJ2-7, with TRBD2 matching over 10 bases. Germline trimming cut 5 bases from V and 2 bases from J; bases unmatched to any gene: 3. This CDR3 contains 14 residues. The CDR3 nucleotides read TGTGCCAGCAGTCGGACTAGCGGCCCCTACGAGCAGTACTTC. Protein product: CASSRTSGPYEQYF.

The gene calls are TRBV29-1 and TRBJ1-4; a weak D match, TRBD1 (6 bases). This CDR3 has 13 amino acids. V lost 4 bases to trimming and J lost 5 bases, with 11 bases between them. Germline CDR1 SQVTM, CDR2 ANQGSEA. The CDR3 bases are TGCAGCGTTGTGGACAGCCGAAATGAAAAACTGTTTTTT. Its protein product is CSVVDSRNEKLFF. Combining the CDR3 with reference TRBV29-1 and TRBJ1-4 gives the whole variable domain SAVISQKPSRDICQRGTSLTIQCQVDSQVTMMFWYRQQPGQSLTLIATANQGSEATYESGFVIDKFPISRPNLTFSTLTVSNMSPEDSSIYLCSVVDSRNEKLFFGSGTQLSVL.

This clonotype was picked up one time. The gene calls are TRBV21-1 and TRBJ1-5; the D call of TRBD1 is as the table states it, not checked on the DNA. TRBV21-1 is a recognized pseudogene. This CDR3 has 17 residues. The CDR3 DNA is TGTGCCAGCAGCTGGACAGGGGAAAAGGGGAGCAATCAGCCCCAGCATTTT. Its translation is CASSWTGEKGSNQPQHF.

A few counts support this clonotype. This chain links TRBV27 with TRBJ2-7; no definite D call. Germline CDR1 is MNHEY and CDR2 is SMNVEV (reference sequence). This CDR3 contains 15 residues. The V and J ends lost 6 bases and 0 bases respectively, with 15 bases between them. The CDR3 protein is CASSPPSTRSYEQYF. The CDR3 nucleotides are TGTGCCAGCAGCCCTCCCAGCACCCGCTCCTACGAGCAGTACTTC.

This chain's CDR3 is CASSEGARAGYTF. The DNA of the CDR3 is TGTGCCAGCAGTGAAGGAGCCAGGGCTGGCTACACCTTC. The chain carries TRBV25-1 and TRBJ1-2, with a tentative D call TRBD1 (5 bases). The CDR3 runs 13 residues. V dropped 2 bases and J dropped 7 bases, with 11 bases sitting between them. CDR1 MGHDK and CDR2 SYGVNS come from the germline V gene.

The CDR3 sequence: CASSPAGTRSPLHF. CDR3 DNA sequence: TGTGCCAGCAGCCCCGCCGGGACGCGATCACCCCTCCACTTT. This chain connects TRBV3-1 to TRBJ1-6; perhaps TRBD1 as D (5 bases). In germline, CDR1 is LGHDT, CDR2 YNNKEL (reference sequence). CDR3 length: 14 residues. With 4 bases removed from V and 10 bases from J, the gap between germline ends came to 14 bases.

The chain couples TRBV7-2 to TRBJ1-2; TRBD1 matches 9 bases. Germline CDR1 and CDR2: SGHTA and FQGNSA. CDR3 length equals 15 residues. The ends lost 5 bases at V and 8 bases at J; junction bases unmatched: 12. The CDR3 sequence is CASSRRQGGAGGYTF. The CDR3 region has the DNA TGTGCCAGCAGCCGGAGACAGGGGGGAGCTGGCGGCTACACCTTC.

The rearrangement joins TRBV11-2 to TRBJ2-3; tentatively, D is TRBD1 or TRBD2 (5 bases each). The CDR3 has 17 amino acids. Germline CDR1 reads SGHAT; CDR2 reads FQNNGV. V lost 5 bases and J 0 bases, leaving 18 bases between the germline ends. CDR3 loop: CASSRGWGSSSTDTQYF. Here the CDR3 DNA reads TGTGCCAGCAGCCGCGGGTGGGGGTCGTCTAGCACAGATACGCAGTATTTT.